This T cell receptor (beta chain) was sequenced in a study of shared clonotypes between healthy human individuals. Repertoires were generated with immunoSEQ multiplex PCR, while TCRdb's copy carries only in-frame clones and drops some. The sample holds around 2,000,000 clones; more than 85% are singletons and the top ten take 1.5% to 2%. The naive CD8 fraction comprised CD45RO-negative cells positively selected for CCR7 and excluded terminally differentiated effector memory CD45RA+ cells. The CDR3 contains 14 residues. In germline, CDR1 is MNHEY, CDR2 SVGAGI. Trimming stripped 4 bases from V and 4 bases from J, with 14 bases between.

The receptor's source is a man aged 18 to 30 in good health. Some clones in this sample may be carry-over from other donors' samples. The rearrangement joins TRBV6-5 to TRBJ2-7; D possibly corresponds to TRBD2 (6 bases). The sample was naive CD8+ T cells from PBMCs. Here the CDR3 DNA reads TGTGCCAGCAGTTTCGGCGGGATATCGTACGAGCAGTACTTC. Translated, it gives CASSFGGISYEQYF.